The 14 T cell receptor beta chains reported below all come from one sample, sequenced in a study of T cell repertoires in aging, cancer and after chemotherapy. A mixed TRB-A/B primer pool amplified rearranged TRB by multiplex touch-down PCR. Using its own MiXCR run on the multiplex PCR reads, TCRdb lists one record per CDR3 protein. Of roughly 2,500 distinct CDR3 sequences listed, less than 35% were seen once; the top ten hold around 8%. Peripheral blood genomic DNA, not sorted cells or RNA, was the template. The source material was blood. The receptor source for this set is a human donor with a solid tumor.

About this clonotype itself: This sequence may be a read error, since a much larger clone differs from it by one base. CDR3 coding DNA: TGTGCCAGCAGGGGCATGAACACTGAAGCTTTCTTT. Translating gives CASRGMNTEAFF. The rearrangement uses TRBV6-5 and TRBJ1-1; D remains unclear. The CDR3 covers 12 residues. Germline loops: CDR1 MNHEY, CDR2 SVGAGI. V lost 6 bases to trimming and J lost 0 bases, with 5 bases between them.

This rearrangement joins TRBV10-1 to TRBJ2-5; D tentatively reads TRBD1 or TRBD2 (6 bases each). The CDR3 is 14 residues long. Germline V gene data show CDR1 as WNHNN and CDR2 as SYGVQD (reference sequence). The CDR3 region is CPLGGTVGQETQYF. The CDR3 coding sequence is TGCCCGCTAGGGGGGACTGTGGGACAAGAGACCCAGTACTTC.

This clonotype is large. The genes are TRBV29-1 and TRBJ1-1, with no clear D. CDR1 is SQVTM and CDR2 is ANQGSEA in the germline V gene. The CDR3 sequence is 11 residues long. Trimming shortened V by 7 bases and J by 4 bases, and 10 bases separated the two germline ends. CDR3 region: CSGLSGTEAFF. CDR3 nucleotides: TGCAGCGGGCTCAGTGGCACTGAAGCTTTCTTT.

This clonotype turned up a few times. The genes are TRBV7-2 and TRBJ1-5; TRBD1 is a possible D gene (5 bases). The V and J ends lost 5 bases and 7 bases respectively, with 15 bases between them. CDR1 is SGHTA and CDR2 is FQGNSA in the germline V gene. The CDR3 has 14 residues. CDR3 DNA: TGTGCCAGCAGCCTCGGGGGTGTAGGACAGCCCCAGCATTTT. The encoded protein is CASSLGGVGQPQHF.

This clonotype is termed medium-sized (0.01 to 0.1%). The chain employs TRBV12-3 or TRBV12-4 and TRBJ2-1, with a possible D match to TRBD2 (6 bases). V was trimmed by 6 bases and J by 4 bases, leaving 16 bases between them. The CDR3 spans 15 residues. The CDR3 spells CASRHASGRYNEQFF. In nucleotides, the CDR3 is TGTGCCAGCAGACATGCCAGCGGGCGGTACAATGAGCAGTTCTTC.

By frequency in the sample, this clonotype is medium-sized. The V call is TRBV6-5, the J call TRBJ1-6, with 7 bases lining up with TRBD1. The CDR3 length is 14 residues. V dropped 4 bases and J dropped 7; count of bases not matched to a gene: 4. Per germline, CDR1 MNHEY and CDR2 SVGAGI. The CDR3 DNA sequence: TGTGCCAGCAGTTGGAAACAGGGGAATTCACCCCTCCACTTT. It translates to CASSWKQGNSPLHF.

This clonotype turned up a few times. The genes are TRBV19 and TRBJ2-6; the match to TRBD1 covers 7 bases. CDR3 length: 18 amino acids. Germline CDR1 LNHDA, CDR2 SQIVND (reference sequence). Trimming cost V 5 bases and J 0 bases; bases outside gene matches: 10. DNA of the CDR3: TGTGCCAGTAGTGTAGGGACAGCTACGATCTCTGGGGCCAACGTCCTGACTTTC. Translation gives CASSVGTATISGANVLTF. The full variable domain, its missing parts supplied by reference TRBV19 and TRBJ2-6, is DGGITQSPKYLFRKEGQNVTLSCEQNLNHDAMYWYRQDPGQGLRLIYYSQIVNDFQKGDIAEGYSVSREKKESFPLTVTSAQKNPTAFYLCASSVGTATISGANVLTFGAGSRLTVL.

This clonotype is labeled as medium-sized. V and J are TRBV29-1 and TRBJ1-1; D ambiguous. The V end was cut by 2 bases, the J end by 0 bases, with 13 bases between. CDR3 length: 15 amino acids. CDR1 is SQVTM and CDR2 is ANQGSEA in the germline V gene. Here the CDR3 reads CSVETPGSLNTEAFF. The CDR3 DNA follows: TGCAGCGTTGAAACCCCCGGGTCCTTGAACACTGAAGCTTTCTTT.

In its sample, this clonotype ranks as medium-sized. The chain couples TRBV12-3 or TRBV12-4 to TRBJ2-7; 9 nucleotides agree with TRBD1. This CDR3 is built from 13 residues. V shed 4 bases, J shed 3 bases, and the junction held 1 base outside the gene matches. The CDR3 sequence is CASSSDRGYEQYF. The CDR3 DNA reads as TGTGCCAGCAGTTCGGACAGGGGCTACGAGCAGTACTTC.

This clonotype occurred a few times. This chain joins TRBV27 and TRBJ2-1, with TRBD1 matching 7 bases. The CDR3 is made up of 14 amino acids. Germline trimming cut 3 bases from V and 9 bases from J; bases unmatched to any gene: 8. Germline CDR1 and CDR2: MNHEY and SMNVEV (reference sequence). The CDR3 region is CASSFEGARSEQFF. As DNA, the CDR3 is TGTGCCAGCAGTTTCGAGGGGGCGCGATCTGAGCAGTTCTTC.

This clonotype was recorded a few times. The rearrangement uses TRBV7-2 and TRBJ2-3; 14 bases are a match to TRBD2. Germline V lookup: CDR1 SGHTA, CDR2 FQGNSA. The CDR3 sequence is 18 residues long. The trim removed 2 bases at V and 1 base at J, leaving 5 bases unmatched. The DNA for the CDR3 is TGTGCCAGCAGCTTATGGACTAGCGGGGGGTGGGGCACAGATACGCAGTATTTT. Translated, it gives CASSLWTSGGWGTDTQYF.

This clonotype was recorded only once. This could be a read error, since a much larger clone is one nucleotide away. DNA of the CDR3: TGTGCCACCAGCACGACTTTGGGGGTAGGGTACGAGCAGTACTTC. It codes for CATSTTLGVGYEQYF. The genes are TRBV15 and TRBJ2-7; D may be TRBD1 or TRBD2 (5 bases each). Germline lookup yields CDR1 LNHNV and CDR2 YYDKDF (reference sequence). The V gene lost 4 bases and the J gene lost 4 bases, with 17 bases spanning the gap. The CDR3 loop spans 15 amino acids.

Relative to its sample, this clonotype is large. The chain has TRBV18 and TRBJ2-3, with TRBD1 matching 8 bases. V was pared by 1 base and J by 0 bases, with 0 bases of the junction left unmatched. This CDR3 is built from 15 residues. The V gene's germline CDR1 is KGHSH and CDR2 LQKENI. The DNA of the CDR3 is TGTGCCAGCTCACCACGGACAGGGAGCACAGATACGCAGTATTTT. Its protein product is CASSPRTGSTDTQYF.

In its sample, this clonotype was seen a few times. The chain uses TRBV15 and TRBJ2-3; 9 bases agree with TRBD2. The V and J ends lost 8 bases and 5 bases, in that order; junction bases with no gene match: 11. CDR1 is LNHNV, CDR2 YYDKDF, per germline (reference sequence). The CDR3 extends over 15 amino acids. The CDR3 DNA reads TGTGCCACCGGATGGGGCGGGGGGGCCAAAGATACGCAGTATTTT. Encoded protein: CATGWGGGAKDTQYF.